A selection of T cell receptor beta chains follows, all from one sample in a study of shared clonotypes between healthy human individuals. Libraries were prepared by immunoSEQ multiplex PCR; TCRdb keeps only in-frame clonotypes and omits some of them. The data hold hundreds of thousands of clones, with approximately 74% observed a single time. Sequenced sample: memory CD4+ T cells sorted from blood. These receptors all come from a woman aged 25 to 39 in good health. Both conserved end residues are part of each CDR3. D genes are given only for firm matches. Clone size is stated in some rows and not others, as once, few, many or a class when expanded.

TRBJ2-5,many,NA,TRBV30,CAWSVKGLIQETQYF,TGTGCCTGGAGTGTAAAGGGCTTAATTCAAGAGACCCAGTACTTC
TRBJ2-2,NA,NA,TRBV7-9,CASSLGQINTGELFF,TGTGCCAGCAGCTTAGGACAGATTAACACCGGGGAGCTGTTTTTT
TRBJ1-1,NA,NA,TRBV6-5,CASSYSRGARTEAFF,TGTGCCAGCAGTTACTCGAGGGGGGCGCGCACTGAAGCTTTCTTT
TRBJ1-1,NA,NA,TRBV5-1,CASSPTVGTEAFF,TGCGCCAGCAGCCCGACAGTTGGCACTGAAGCTTTCTTT
TRBJ1-1,NA,NA,TRBV5-1,CASSLALGSTEAFF,TGCGCCAGCAGCTTGGCCCTGGGGAGCACTGAAGCTTTCTTT
TRBJ1-2,NA,NA,TRBV6-5,CASSFFGFTGYTF,TGTGCCAGCAGTTTCTTTGGTTTCACCGGCTACACCTTC
TRBJ2-5,few,TRBD2,TRBV28,CASSLWGGGGRARETQYF,TGTGCCAGCAGTTTATGGGGTGGTGGCGGGAGGGCCCGAGAGACCCAGTACTTC
TRBJ2-7,NA,NA,TRBV19,CASSTGPRVIEQYF,TGTGCCAGTAGTACGGGTCCCCGGGTTATCGAGCAGTACTTC
TRBJ1-2,NA,NA,TRBV25-1,CASSDPDSLGNYTF,TGTGCCAGCAGTGACCCCGACAGTCTCGGTAACTACACCTTC
TRBJ2-2,NA,TRBD1,TRBV2,CASSGQGVSGELFF,TGTGCCAGCAGTGGACAGGGCGTAAGCGGGGAGCTGTTTTTT
TRBJ2-4,NA,NA,TRBV30,CAWSGPQFGSKNIQYF,TGTGCCTGGAGCGGACCACAATTTGGCTCCAAAAACATTCAGTACTTC
TRBJ1-1,NA,TRBD1,TRBV27,CASSFSRGLMNTEAFF,TGTGCCAGCAGTTTTTCCAGGGGGCTGATGAACACTGAAGCTTTCTTT
TRBJ1-1,NA,TRBD1,TRBV7-2,CASSLDLVRGQTNTEAFF,TGTGCCAGCAGCTTAGATTTGGTAAGGGGACAGACGAACACTGAAGCTTTCTTT
TRBJ2-1,NA,TRBD2,TRBV7-9,CASSSQRGEQFF,TGTGCCAGCAGCTCCCAGCGGGGGGAGCAGTTCTTC
TRBJ2-1,NA,TRBD1,TRBV6-4,CASRPGTGGLNEQFF,TGTGCCAGCAGACCCGGGACAGGGGGCTTGAATGAGCAGTTCTTC
TRBJ2-7,NA,NA,TRBV7-2,CASSSDISVGREQYF,TGTGCCAGCAGCTCAGATATTAGCGTGGGAAGGGAGCAGTACTTC
TRBJ2-1,NA,NA,TRBV27,CASSLVLQSSYNEQFF,TGTGCCAGCAGTTTGGTACTACAGAGCTCCTACAATGAGCAGTTCTTC
TRBJ2-3,NA,TRBD2,TRBV6-5,CASGLAGVADTQYF,TGTGCCAGCGGCCTAGCGGGAGTGGCAGATACGCAGTATTTT
TRBJ2-7,NA,NA,TRBV28,CASSLYLVPREQYF,TGTGCCAGCAGTTTATATTTAGTTCCGCGGGAGCAGTACTTC
TRBJ2-1,NA,TRBD1,TRBV6-5,CASRGQGLGNEQFF,TGTGCCAGCAGGGGACAGGGTCTAGGCAATGAGCAGTTCTTC
TRBJ2-5,NA,NA,TRBV9,CASSVGVGGETQYF,TGTGCCAGCAGCGTAGGGGTCGGAGGAGAGACCCAGTACTTC
TRBJ1-2,NA,TRBD1,TRBV5-5,CASSLSPGGRYGYTF,TGTGCCAGCAGCTTGTCTCCAGGGGGGAGGTATGGCTACACCTTC